These 8 T cell receptor beta chains came from one sample sequenced in a study of T cell responses to AZD1222 COVID-19 vaccine. TCRdb keeps only in-frame clones here, not all; method: immunoSEQ multiplex PCR. Of roughly 110,000 clones in the sample, roughly 90% were seen once. This specimen was peripheral blood, taken on day 0 of AZD1222 vaccination. These receptors were collected from an adult in good health.

The table lists this clone with a count of one. The chain links TRBV6-6 to TRBJ1-3; D gene unclear. Germline-derived CDR1 and CDR2 are MNHNY and SVGAGI (reference sequence). The length of the CDR3 is 16 residues. The germline V and J ends were trimmed by 6 bases and 0 bases, with 15 bases remaining between them. Here the CDR3 reads CASRPSDSSSGNTIYF. The CDR3 coding sequence is TGTGCCAGCAGACCATCCGACTCGAGCTCTGGAAACACCATATATTTT.

This rearrangement joins TRBV19 to TRBJ2-1; 7 bases fit TRBD2. The V segment lost 6 bases and the J segment 1 base; nucleotides outside the gene matches: 12. Germline loops: CDR1 LNHDA, CDR2 SQIVND (reference sequence). The CDR3 totals 17 residues. The CDR3 DNA follows: TGTGCCAGTAGCACGCGGCGGGAGTTGGGATCCTACAATGAGCAGTTCTTC. Its translation: CASSTRRELGSYNEQFF.

The chain recombines TRBV6-5 with TRBJ1-5; D remains ambiguous. Germline V gene data show CDR1 as MNHEY and CDR2 as SVGAGI. Trimming left V 2 bases short and J 2 bases short, with 10 bases between. The CDR3 totals 15 residues. CDR3 in amino acids: CASSYKGPGNQPQHF. The CDR3 nucleotides read TGTGCCAGCAGTTACAAAGGGCCTGGCAATCAGCCCCAGCATTTT.

V and J are TRBV28 and TRBJ1-2, with D unresolved. Germline V CDR1 and CDR2: MDHEN, SYDVKM. This CDR3 comprises 12 residues. The V and J ends lost 6 bases and 8 bases respectively, with 13 bases between them. The CDR3 DNA reads TGTGCCAGCAGAAGCCCCGGTTTGGGCTACACCTTC. Encoded protein: CASRSPGLGYTF.

The rearrangement links TRBV6-4 to TRBJ2-1; D remains unclear. Trimming shortened V by 6 bases and J by 2 bases, and 17 bases separated the two germline ends. Germline V CDR1 and CDR2: MRHNA, SNTAGT. The CDR3 runs 16 residues. CDR3 DNA sequence: TGTGCCAGCAGCAACCGGGTTTCGCCCGCCTACAATGAGCAGTTCTTC. Protein product: CASSNRVSPAYNEQFF.

J is TRBJ2-1 and V is TRBV5-6, with 14 bases lining up with TRBD2. Germline CDR1 and CDR2: SGHDT and YYEEEE. CDR3 length: 12 residues. After removal of 2 bases from V and 15 bases from J, the junction contained 1 base not matched to a gene. CDR3: CASSFGLAGGFF. DNA for the CDR3: TGTGCCAGCAGCTTTGGACTAGCGGGAGGGTTCTTC.

This chain links TRBV2 with TRBJ1-5; D is uncertain. The CDR3 spans 15 residues. The V and J ends lost 4 bases and 7 bases respectively, with 17 bases between them. Germline V gene sequence: CDR1 SNHLY, CDR2 FYNNEI. The CDR3 is CASSARRGSEQPQHF. The CDR3 region has the DNA TGTGCCAGCAGTGCGCGCCGGGGATCTGAACAGCCCCAGCATTTT.

The chain recombines TRBV7-3 with TRBJ2-2, with D uncertain. Germline V CDR1 and CDR2: SGHTA, FQGTGA. The V end lost 5 bases, the J end lost 4 bases, and 5 bases lay between the germline ends. The CDR3 contains 12 residues. CDR3 nucleotide sequence: TGTGCCAGCAGCGGAGCCACCGGGGAGCTGTTTTTT. Residues: CASSGATGELFF.